The rows below give T cell receptor beta chains drawn from one sample of a study of T cells in localized non-small cell lung cancer. The assay was immunoSEQ multiplex PCR, and TCRdb's table has in-frame clones only and misses some. The table has fewer than 40,000 clones, around 84% seen once. The material was peripheral blood, obtained before any cancer treatment. These receptors were obtained from a male donor at least 60 years old with stage II squamous cell lung carcinoma. The CDR3 runs from the conserved cysteine through the conserved F or W. D genes are given only for firm matches. A row's size may be missing; if present it is once, few, many or a size class.

D: TRBD2
length: 14
J: TRBJ2-1
size: .
V: TRBV19
DNA: TGTGCCAGTAGTATTTGGACGGGAGGGGATGAGCAGTTCTTC
CDR3: CASSIWTGGDEQFF

D: TRBD1
length: 12
J: TRBJ2-7
size: once
V: TRBV6-1
DNA: TGTGCCAGCAGTCCGGGACAGGGCGCGCGGTACTTC
CDR3: CASSPGQGARYF

D: .
length: 14
J: TRBJ1-1
size: .
V: TRBV7-7
DNA: TGTGCCAGCAGGCCAATAACCCCGGGCACTGAAGCTTTCTTT
CDR3: CASRPITPGTEAFF

D: TRBD2
length: 15
J: TRBJ2-1
size: few
V: TRBV29-1
DNA: TGCAGCGTTGAAGATTCGCGACTAGCGGGGGATGAGCAGTTCTTC
CDR3: CSVEDSRLAGDEQFF

D: .
length: 14
J: TRBJ2-5
size: .
V: TRBV2
DNA: TGTGCCGGGGGGAGATCCGACAGCCAAGAGACCCAGTACTTC
CDR3: CAGGRSDSQETQYF

D: .
length: 14
J: TRBJ1-2
size: once
V: TRBV5-1
DNA: TGCGCCAGCAGCTTTGGGTATAGCGGCTATGGCTACACCTTC
CDR3: CASSFGYSGYGYTF

D: TRBD1
length: 14
J: TRBJ1-3
size: .
V: TRBV5-1
DNA: TGCGCCAGCAGCGAGACAGGGGAAGGAAACACCATATATTTT
CDR3: CASSETGEGNTIYF

D: .
length: 13
J: TRBJ2-3
size: .
V: TRBV18
DNA: TGTGCCAGCTCACGATCGGGGCCAGATACGCAGTATTTT
CDR3: CASSRSGPDTQYF

D: .
length: 16
J: TRBJ2-3
size: few
V: TRBV21-1
DNA: TGTGCCAGCAGCAAGCCCAGCATTCCTAGCACAGATACGCAGTATTTT
CDR3: CASSKPSIPSTDTQYF

D: .
length: 13
J: TRBJ2-7
size: .
V: TRBV5-1
DNA: TGCGCCAGCAGCGGGCAGGCGAACTACGAGCAGTACTTC
CDR3: CASSGQANYEQYF

D: .
length: 13
J: TRBJ2-7
size: .
V: TRBV27
DNA: TGTGCCAGCAGTTTAAAGTGGGACTACGAGCAGTACTTC
CDR3: CASSLKWDYEQYF

D: TRBD2
length: 18
J: TRBJ2-5
size: .
V: TRBV23-1
DNA: TGCGCCAGCAGTCACCCCGGACTAGCGGGGGTCACTCAAGAGACCCAGTACTTC
CDR3: CASSHPGLAGVTQETQYF

D: TRBD1
length: 19
J: TRBJ1-5
size: .
V: TRBV10-3
DNA: TGTGCCATCAGTGATAGGGGACAGGGTCGATCAGCTACCAATCAGCCCCAGCATTTT
CDR3: CAISDRGQGRSATNQPQHF

D: .
length: 17
J: TRBJ2-7
size: .
V: TRBV18
DNA: TGTGCCAGCTCAATTATCAGGACGGGCAAGGCCCCCTACGAGCAGTACTTC
CDR3: CASSIIRTGKAPYEQYF

D: TRBD1
length: 15
J: TRBJ2-3
size: .
V: TRBV15
DNA: TGTGCCACCAGCAGAGAGGGACAGCTCACAGATACGCAGTATTTT
CDR3: CATSREGQLTDTQYF

D: TRBD2
length: 18
J: TRBJ2-3
size: .
V: TRBV11-2
DNA: TGTGCCAGCAGCCCGAGGTCCGGGACTAGCGGGAGTTTGGATACGCAGTATTTT
CDR3: CASSPRSGTSGSLDTQYF

D: .
length: 16
J: TRBJ2-1
size: .
V: TRBV5-1
DNA: TGCGCCAGCAGCCCCTCCCCGGCTAGCATCAGCAATGAGCAGTTCTTC
CDR3: CASSPSPASISNEQFF

D: .
length: 13
J: TRBJ2-5
size: once
V: TRBV9
DNA: TGTGCCAGCAGCGCGAGGACCCAAGAGACCCAGTACTTC
CDR3: CASSARTQETQYF

D: .
length: 13
J: TRBJ2-5
size: .
V: TRBV4-1
DNA: TGCGCCAGCAGACGGGGGCCTCAAGAGACCCAGTACTTC
CDR3: CASRRGPQETQYF

D: TRBD2
length: 15
J: TRBJ2-7
size: .
V: TRBV15
DNA: TGTGCCACCAGCGTAAGCGGGGGGCTTTCCTACGAGCAGTACTTC
CDR3: CATSVSGGLSYEQYF

D: .
length: 16
J: TRBJ1-2
size: .
V: TRBV11-2
DNA: TGTGCCAGCAGCTTAGAGGGAGGGCCGAGAAACTATGGCTACACCTTC
CDR3: CASSLEGGPRNYGYTF

D: .
length: 15
J: TRBJ1-6
size: .
V: TRBV10-3
DNA: TGTGCCATCAGTGACATCCCTGGGCATAATTCACCCCTCCACTTT
CDR3: CAISDIPGHNSPLHF

D: .
length: 13
J: TRBJ1-5
size: .
V: TRBV18
DNA: TGTGCCAGCTCACCGAGCGGTAGACAGCCCCAGCATTTT
CDR3: CASSPSGRQPQHF

D: .
length: 13
J: TRBJ2-5
size: few
V: TRBV7-6
DNA: TGTGCCAGCAGCACCCTTCCCCAAGAGACCCAGTACTTC
CDR3: CASSTLPQETQYF

D: .
length: 13
J: TRBJ1-5
size: .
V: TRBV7-8
DNA: TGTGCCAGCAGCTTAAGAATCAATCAGCCCCAGCATTTT
CDR3: CASSLRINQPQHF

D: TRBD1
length: 15
J: TRBJ1-4
size: .
V: TRBV28
DNA: TGTGCCAGCAGTTTATGGGGAAGGGGGCAGGAAAAACTGTTTTTT
CDR3: CASSLWGRGQEKLFF

D: TRBD1
length: 14
J: TRBJ2-2
size: .
V: TRBV5-1
DNA: TGCGCCAGCAGCTTGGGACAGGGGACCGGGGAGCTGTTTTTT
CDR3: CASSLGQGTGELFF

D: .
length: 14
J: TRBJ2-5
size: .
V: TRBV7-2
DNA: TGTGCCAGCAGCTTATCTCAGGGCGTGGAGACCCAGTACTTC
CDR3: CASSLSQGVETQYF

D: TRBD1
length: 14
J: TRBJ1-1
size: once
V: TRBV5-6
DNA: TGTGCCAGCAGCCGCGGGACAGGCCTCACTGAAGCTTTCTTT
CDR3: CASSRGTGLTEAFF